The 25 T cell receptor beta chains below come from one sample, sequenced in a study of cytomegalovirus exposure and HLA in healthy donors. The assay was immunoSEQ multiplex PCR, and TCRdb's table has in-frame clones only and misses some. The sample records roughly 70,000 clones, about 94% being singletons. The source material was PBMCs. The receptors shown here come from a man younger than 35 in good health and CMV-seropositive.

The chain combines TRBV2 with TRBJ2-7; 16 nucleotides match TRBD2. Germline V gene lookup returns CDR1 SNHLY and CDR2 FYNNEI. This CDR3 has 17 residues. V shed 5 bases, J shed 6 bases, and the junction held 10 bases outside the gene matches. CDR3 loop: CASSPGLAGGSQGEQYF. The CDR3 DNA is TGTGCCAGCAGTCCGGGACTAGCGGGAGGGTCCCAGGGCGAGCAGTACTTC.

V usage is TRBV15 and J usage is TRBJ1-1, with TRBD1 matching 7 bases. Germline trimming cut 0 bases from V and 9 bases from J; bases unmatched to any gene: 7. CDR1 and CDR2 from the germline V gene are LNHNV and YYDKDF (reference sequence). This CDR3 is built from 14 residues. This CDR3 reads CATSRDPGQLKAFF. Here the CDR3 DNA reads TGTGCCACCAGCAGAGATCCGGGACAGTTGAAAGCTTTCTTT.

This chain joins TRBV7-8 and TRBJ2-2, with 7 bases identical to TRBD1. The V and J ends lost 8 bases and 8 bases, in that order; junction bases with no gene match: 14. The CDR3 is 15 amino acids. Germline V CDR1 and CDR2: SGHVS, FQNEAQ. The CDR3 sequence is CASGPGQFHQGELFF. The CDR3 coding sequence is TGTGCCAGCGGCCCGGGACAGTTTCACCAAGGGGAGCTGTTTTTT.

The chain carries TRBV25-1 and TRBJ2-5; 10 bases align to TRBD1. The CDR3 length is 15 residues. Per germline, CDR1 MGHDK and CDR2 SYGVNS. V dropped 6 bases and J dropped 7; count of bases not matched to a gene: 11. CDR3 sequence (DNA): TGTGCCAGCAGCCATCCGGGACAGGGGAGTGGGACCCAGTACTTC. Amino acid sequence: CASSHPGQGSGTQYF.

The chain uses TRBV28 and TRBJ1-1; D gene ambiguous. Germline loops: CDR1 MDHEN, CDR2 SYDVKM. CDR3 size: 15 residues. The ends were cut back, 1 base at V and 4 bases at J, with 13 bases in the middle. The CDR3, as DNA: TGTGCCAGCAGTTTATCGGAGGGTTTGGGCACTGAAGCTTTCTTT. Translated: CASSLSEGLGTEAFF.

This chain uses TRBV7-6 with TRBJ2-7; D perhaps matches TRBD2 (6 bases). The CDR3 extends over 20 amino acids. Germline CDR1 and CDR2: SGHVS and FNYEAQ. Trimming took off 4 bases at V and 0 bases at J, with 28 bases between the two ends. CDR3: CASSSDLPLAEEGSSYEQYF. The DNA of the CDR3 is TGTGCCAGCAGCTCTGACCTCCCATTAGCGGAGGAGGGGTCCTCCTACGAGCAGTACTTC. Variable domain in full (rest from reference TRBV7-6 and TRBJ2-7): GAGVSQSPRYKVTKRGQDVALRCDPISGHVSLYWYRQALGQGPEFLTYFNYEAQQDKSGLPNDRFSAERPEGSISTLTIQRTEQRDSAMYRCASSSDLPLAEEGSSYEQYFGPGTRLTVT.

The chain carries TRBV5-1 and TRBJ2-2; 8 positions agree with TRBD2. CDR1 SGHRS and CDR2 YFSETQ come from the germline V gene. J was trimmed by 1 base and V by 1 base; bases with no gene match: 3. CDR3 length: 16 residues. CDR3: CASSLLAGGNTGELFF. The DNA of the CDR3 is TGCGCCAGCAGCTTGCTCGCGGGAGGGAACACCGGGGAGCTGTTTTTT.

This clone appeared a single time. V gene TRBV4-1 combines with J gene TRBJ2-2, with 8 bases identical to TRBD2. The CDR3 is made up of 16 amino acids. Germline lookup yields CDR1 MGHRA and CDR2 YSYEKL. The J segment lost 4 bases and the V segment lost 6 bases, leaving 10 bases of the junction unmatched. The CDR3: CASRGGQRESTGELFF. CDR3 bases: TGCGCCAGCAGGGGGGGCCAGCGGGAGAGCACCGGGGAGCTGTTTTTT.

Note on this clone: Compared with germline, one end of the junction differs, possibly owing to a read error. The chain couples TRBV19 to TRBJ2-1; a possible D gene is TRBD2 (6 bases). The CDR3 totals 15 residues. Per germline, CDR1 LNHDA and CDR2 SQIVND (reference sequence). Here the CDR3 reads CASSRGTLFYDEQFF. The CDR3 DNA sequence: TGTGCCAGCAGCCGCGGGACCCTATTCTACGATGAGCAGTTCTTC.

The chain links TRBV6-5 to TRBJ1-5; D is possibly TRBD1 (6 bases). V lost 8 bases, J lost 0 bases, and 14 bases lay in between. This CDR3 spans 15 amino acids. Germline CDR1 and CDR2: MNHEY and SVGAGI. The CDR3 DNA follows: TGTGCCAGCGGCCCCAGACAGGATAGCAATCAGCCCCAGCATTTT. It codes for CASGPRQDSNQPQHF.

The chain employs TRBV28 and TRBJ2-2; 9 positions agree with TRBD1. CDR3 size: 16 residues. Germline trimming cut 8 bases from V and 3 bases from J; bases unmatched to any gene: 10. Germline V gives CDR1 MDHEN, CDR2 SYDVKM. The CDR3 region is CASLKQGASYTGELFF. The CDR3 nucleotides are TGTGCCAGCCTAAAACAGGGGGCATCGTACACCGGGGAGCTGTTTTTT.

This clone has more than one count but fewer than ten. J is TRBJ2-3 and V is TRBV10-1; 9 nucleotides agree with TRBD2. The trim removed 3 bases at V and 2 bases at J, leaving 9 bases unmatched. In germline, CDR1 is WNHNN, CDR2 SYGVQD (reference sequence). The CDR3 has 17 residues. As DNA, the CDR3 is TGCGCCAGCAGTGACCCCCGACTAGCGGAGAACACAGATACGCAGTATTTT. Encoded protein: CASSDPRLAENTDTQYF.

This clone was counted once. The CDR3 protein is CASSLVGAGDQPQHF. CDR3 bases: TGTGCCAGCAGTTTAGTGGGGGCTGGGGATCAGCCCCAGCATTTT. The chain has TRBV27 and TRBJ1-5; a weak D match, TRBD1 (6 bases). CDR1 is MNHEY, CDR2 SMNVEV, per germline (reference sequence). Trimming took 2 bases from V and 5 from J, leaving 13 bases between them. This CDR3 contains 15 residues.

The table lists this clone with a count of one. J is TRBJ1-5 and V is TRBV2; the D is unclear. Germline CDR1 and CDR2: SNHLY and FYNNEI. The CDR3 covers 14 residues. V lost 8 bases to trimming and J lost 7 bases, with 18 bases between them. This CDR3 is CASHGEAGMQPQHF. The CDR3 DNA follows: TGTGCCAGCCACGGGGAGGCCGGTATGCAGCCCCAGCATTTT.

CDR3 in amino acids: CASSLGLAELAKNIQYF. In DNA, the CDR3 is TGTGCCAGCAGTCTGGGACTAGCGGAGTTAGCCAAAAACATTCAGTACTTC. V usage is TRBV28 and J usage is TRBJ2-4; 11 positions agree with TRBD2. Germline lookup yields CDR1 MDHEN and CDR2 SYDVKM. J was trimmed by 0 bases and V by 5 bases; bases with no gene match: 6. This CDR3 contains 17 residues.

The chain uses TRBV19 and TRBJ2-3; TRBD1 aligns across 9 bases. J lost 0 bases, V lost 5 bases, and 6 bases had no gene match. The CDR3 totals 16 residues. From germline, CDR1 is LNHDA and CDR2 SQIVND (reference sequence). The CDR3 bases are TGTGCCAGTAGTCCAAGACAGGGGGGTAGCACAGATACGCAGTATTTT. It translates to CASSPRQGGSTDTQYF.

The chain couples TRBV28 to TRBJ2-1; perhaps TRBD1 as D (5 bases). The germline V gene encodes CDR1 MDHEN and CDR2 SYDVKM. Trimming cost V 3 bases and J 2 bases, with 14 bases left between them. This CDR3 contains 16 residues. CDR3 residues: CASSLRTLLTYNEQFF. CDR3 sequence (DNA): TGTGCCAGCAGTTTGAGGACACTCCTAACCTACAATGAGCAGTTCTTC.

In DNA form, the CDR3 reads TGTGCCAGCAGCGGGGGACAGGGGGCCCATAATTCACCCCTCCACTTT. Its protein is CASSGGQGAHNSPLHF. The rearrangement links TRBV5-6 to TRBJ1-6; 12 bases align to TRBD1. Germline CDR1 and CDR2: SGHDT and YYEEEE. The CDR3 sequence is 16 residues long. V gave up 4 bases and J gave up 5 bases; unmatched junction bases: 4.

J is TRBJ2-1 and V is TRBV30, with D possibly being TRBD2 (6 bases). The CDR3 length is 13 residues. V lost 2 bases and J 7 bases, leaving 12 bases between the germline ends. Germline CDR1 GTSNPN, CDR2 SVGIG (reference sequence). The CDR3 reads CAWSKKGRNEQFF. In DNA form, the CDR3 reads TGTGCCTGGAGTAAGAAAGGGAGGAATGAGCAGTTCTTC.

This clone appeared once. The chain is built from TRBV5-1 and TRBJ2-1, with 8 positions matching TRBD2. The CDR3 totals 15 residues. From germline, CDR1 is SGHRS and CDR2 YFSETQ. Unmatched junction bases numbered 5, after V lost 2 bases and J lost 4 bases. CDR3 sequence (DNA): TGCGCCAGCAGCTTAAGCGGGAGTGGATACAATGAGCAGTTCTTC. Amino acid sequence: CASSLSGSGYNEQFF.

This sequence joins TRBV28 and TRBJ2-4; tentatively, D is TRBD1 (6 bases). There are 17 residues in the CDR3. The germline V gene has CDR1 MDHEN and CDR2 SYDVKM. V lost 5 bases, J lost 2 bases, and 19 bases lay in between. The DNA for the CDR3 is TGTGCCAGCAGTCGAGACAGGCCGTTGGCGCCCAAAAACATTCAGTACTTC. It translates to CASSRDRPLAPKNIQYF.

CDR3 bases: TGTGCCAGTAGTATATCTAGTTCTACCTACAATGAGCAGTTCTTC. Its translation is CASSISSSTYNEQFF. The chain uses TRBV19 and TRBJ2-1; D is unresolved. The germline CDR1 and CDR2 sequences are LNHDA and SQIVND (reference sequence). The CDR3 covers 15 residues. V lost 2 bases, J lost 2 bases, and 10 bases lay in between.

The chain is built from TRBV6-1 and TRBJ1-2; D is unresolved. V was pared by 10 bases and J by 2 bases, with 11 bases between. Germline V CDR1 and CDR2: MNHNS, SASEGT. The CDR3 is made up of 12 amino acids. The CDR3 loop reads CATKNGNYGYTF. CDR3 DNA sequence: TGTGCCACGAAGAACGGGAACTATGGCTACACCTTC.

The chain combines TRBV6-5 with TRBJ2-7; TRBD2 agrees at 11 bases. V shed 5 bases, J shed 0 bases, and the junction held 3 bases outside the gene matches. Per the germline V gene, CDR1 is MNHEY and CDR2 is SVGAGI. The CDR3 length is 15 residues. For the CDR3, the DNA is TGTGCCAGCAGTACGACTAGCGGGGCCTCCTACGAGCAGTACTTC. Protein: CASSTTSGASYEQYF.

The rearrangement links TRBV28 to TRBJ1-2; perhaps TRBD1 as D (6 bases). The CDR3 is made up of 13 amino acids. Trimming left V 3 bases short and J 8 bases short, with 13 bases between. Germline values: CDR1 MDHEN, CDR2 SYDVKM. Written as DNA, the CDR3 is TGTGCCAGCAGTTTCTCCGGGGGGGGCGGCTACACCTTC. Translation gives CASSFSGGGGYTF.